The 18 T cell receptor beta chains in this list originate from one sample, sequenced in a study of neoadjuvant anti-PD-1 for oral cavity cancer. Generated by immunoSEQ multiplex PCR, the TCRdb table keeps only in-frame clones and is missing some. This table has about 14,000 clones, about 74% appearing once. The sample's time point: after neoadjuvant nivolumab, at surgical resection. This material consisted of PBMCs, taken after nivolumab (anti-PD-1) treatment. Receptors were obtained from a person aged 35-80 years with oral cavity squamous cell carcinoma.

The gene calls are TRBV19 and TRBJ1-5; D is undetermined. This CDR3 spans 14 amino acids. Deletions cut 4 bases from V and 2 bases from J, with 9 bases between. Germline loops: CDR1 LNHDA, CDR2 SQIVND (reference sequence). CDR3 region: CASSTVDGNQPQHF. CDR3 DNA: TGTGCCAGTAGTACGGTGGATGGCAATCAGCCCCAGCATTTT.

This clone was recorded a few times. J is TRBJ1-5 and V is TRBV28; 8 nucleotides match TRBD1. The CDR3 spans 15 residues. Germline V gene data show CDR1 as MDHEN and CDR2 as SYDVKM. V lost 6 bases and J lost 1; bases outside the gene matches: 5. CDR3 bases: TGTGCCAGCAGAGCCCAGGGGGCGAGCAATCAGCCCCAGCATTTT. Amino acid sequence: CASRAQGASNQPQHF.

This clone was counted between two and nine times. This sequence joins TRBV30 and TRBJ2-1; 11 bases are shared with TRBD2. J lost 10 bases, V lost 0 bases, and 11 bases had no gene match. The CDR3 has 16 residues. Germline CDR1 GTSNPN, CDR2 SVGIG (reference sequence). In DNA form, the CDR3 reads TGTGCCTGGAGTGTATGGCTAGCGGGAGGCGGAGGGGAGCAGTTCTTC. Protein sequence: CAWSVWLAGGGGEQFF. Full variable domain (outside the CDR3, taken from reference TRBV30 and TRBJ2-1): SQTIHQWPATLVQPVGSPLSLECTVEGTSNPNLYWYRQAAGRGLQLLFYSVGIGQISSEVPQNLSASRPQDRQFILSSKKLLLSDSGFYLCAWSVWLAGGGGEQFFGPGTRLTVL.

The chain joins TRBV5-1 to TRBJ2-7, with TRBD2 identical over 8 bases. The germline V gene has CDR1 SGHRS and CDR2 YFSETQ. Trimming took 4 bases from V and 3 from J; bases not matched to a gene: 9. This CDR3 has 15 amino acids. CDR3 sequence: CASSVQAGEGYEQYF. Written as DNA, the CDR3 is TGCGCCAGCAGCGTACAAGCGGGAGAAGGCTACGAGCAGTACTTC.

This clone was seen a handful of times. The rearrangement links TRBV6-1 to TRBJ1-5; perhaps TRBD1 as D (6 bases). The CDR3 is 13 residues long. V was shortened by 6 bases and J by 2 bases, with 8 bases between the two germline ends. The germline V gene encodes CDR1 MNHNS and CDR2 SASEGT. The DNA for the CDR3 is TGTGCCAGCAGCCCAGGGGGCAATCAGCCCCAGCATTTT. Residues: CASSPGGNQPQHF.

In its sample, this clone was seen a few times. This chain uses TRBV19 with TRBJ2-7, with D possibly being TRBD2 (5 bases). The germline CDR1 and CDR2 sequences are LNHDA and SQIVND (reference sequence). The CDR3 is 13 residues long. Trimming shortened V by 3 bases and J by 0 bases, and 6 bases separated the two germline ends. The CDR3 reads CASSMGSSYEQYF. The CDR3 nucleotides are TGTGCCAGTAGTATGGGGAGCTCCTACGAGCAGTACTTC. Based on the CDR3 plus reference TRBV19 and TRBJ2-7, the full variable domain is DGGITQSPKYLFRKEGQNVTLSCEQNLNHDAMYWYRQDPGQGLRLIYYSQIVNDFQKGDIAEGYSVSREKKESFPLTVTSAQKNPTAFYLCASSMGSSYEQYFGPGTRLTVT.

The CDR3 DNA reads as TGTGCCACCCTACCCTGGACGAGTGGAAACACCATATATTTT. Translating gives CATLPWTSGNTIYF. The chain has TRBV6-1 and TRBJ1-3, with D hard to call. V gave up 10 bases and J gave up 3 bases, with 16 bases separating them. This CDR3 comprises 14 residues. The germline V gene has CDR1 MNHNS and CDR2 SASEGT.

V usage is TRBV2 and J usage is TRBJ2-7; D might be TRBD2 (5 bases). The CDR3 consists of 16 residues. Germline V gene lookup returns CDR1 SNHLY and CDR2 FYNNEI. V lost 7 bases to trimming and J lost 0 bases, with 19 bases between them. CDR3: CASKASQAASSYEQYF. The CDR3 DNA follows: TGTGCCAGCAAGGCGAGCCAAGCGGCTAGCTCCTACGAGCAGTACTTC.

This sequence joins TRBV19 and TRBJ1-5; 7 nucleotides match TRBD1. This CDR3 spans 13 amino acids. CDR1 is LNHDA, CDR2 SQIVND, per germline (reference sequence). The junction had 6 bases not matched to a gene; V was cut back by 8 bases and J by 5 bases. As DNA, the CDR3 is TGTGCCAGTGCGGACAGGCCAGATCAGCCCCAGCATTTT. This codes for CASADRPDQPQHF.

The sample holds a few counts of this clone. The genes are TRBV18 and TRBJ1-2, with TRBD1 matching 7 bases. V was clipped by 3 bases and J by 8 bases; unmatched bases: 9. The germline gives CDR1 KGHSH, CDR2 LQKENI. The CDR3 covers 14 residues. The CDR3 spells CASSPQDRPSGYTF. The CDR3, as DNA: TGTGCCAGCTCACCCCAGGACAGGCCCTCCGGCTACACCTTC.

The V and J genes are TRBV28 and TRBJ2-5; TRBD2 matches 12 bases. This CDR3 has 17 residues. Germline-derived CDR1 and CDR2 are MDHEN and SYDVKM. The V segment lost 6 bases and the J segment 0 bases; nucleotides outside the gene matches: 8. CDR3 protein: CASSGYGLAGNQETQYF. The DNA for the CDR3 is TGTGCCAGCAGCGGATACGGACTAGCGGGGAACCAAGAGACCCAGTACTTC.

The chain uses TRBV28 and TRBJ1-5; tentative D call: TRBD1 (5 bases). Trimming took 2 bases from V and 9 from J, leaving 17 bases between them. The germline CDR1 and CDR2 sequences are MDHEN and SYDVKM. This CDR3 comprises 15 residues. The CDR3 coding sequence is TGTGCCAGCAGTTTAAAACGCAGGGTCCAAGGGCCCCAGCATTTT. Translated, it gives CASSLKRRVQGPQHF. Looking up the rest from reference TRBV28 and TRBJ1-5 gives the full variable domain: DVKVTQSSRYLVKRTGEKVFLECVQDMDHENMFWYRQDPGLGLRLIYFSYDVKMKEKGDIPEGYSVSREKKERFSLILESASTNQTSMYLCASSLKRRVQGPQHFGDGTRLSIL.

The chain recombines TRBV14 with TRBJ2-1; either TRBD1 or TRBD2 may supply D (5 bases each). V was shortened by 2 bases and J by 10 bases, with 12 bases between the two germline ends. CDR1 SGHDN and CDR2 FVKESK come from the germline V gene. This CDR3 contains 13 residues. The CDR3 protein is CASSQLRGKEQFF. In DNA form, the CDR3 reads TGTGCCAGCAGCCAATTGAGGGGAAAGGAGCAGTTCTTC.

There are a few counts of this clone. The V and J genes are TRBV5-5 and TRBJ2-7, with 9 positions matching TRBD1. J gave up 0 bases and V 0 bases, and 4 bases lay outside the gene matches. Germline CDR1 reads SGHKS; CDR2 reads YYEKEE (reference sequence). This CDR3 is built from 16 residues. CDR3 amino acids: CASSLGQGVISYEQYF. The CDR3 nucleotides are TGTGCCAGCAGCTTGGGACAGGGGGTGATCTCCTACGAGCAGTACTTC.

Written as DNA, the CDR3 is TGTGCCAGCAGTCGACAGGGTGTGGGCCACTACGAGCAGTACTTC. This codes for CASSRQGVGHYEQYF. The chain uses TRBV9 and TRBJ2-7; TRBD1 agrees at 7 bases. The trim removed 5 bases at V and 3 bases at J, leaving 11 bases unmatched. Germline V lookup: CDR1 SGDLS, CDR2 YYNGEE. This CDR3 has 15 residues. The entire variable domain, with the rest obtained from reference TRBV9 and TRBJ2-7, is as follows: DSGVTQTPKHLITATGQRVTLRCSPRSGDLSVYWYQQSLDQGLQFLIQYYNGEERAKGNILERFSAQQFPDLHSELNLSSLELGDSALYFCASSRQGVGHYEQYFGPGTRLTVT.

The V call is TRBV5-6, the J call TRBJ2-7; D is unresolved. CDR3 length equals 11 residues. V lost 3 bases to trimming and J lost 4 bases, with 5 bases between them. Looked up from germline, CDR1 is SGHDT and CDR2 is YYEEEE. DNA for the CDR3: TGTGCCAGCAGCTCGGTTTACGAGCAGTACTTC. Translation: CASSSVYEQYF.

This clone was seen more than once but under ten times. The V and J genes are TRBV19 and TRBJ1-1; TRBD1 is a possible D gene (5 bases). CDR1 and CDR2 (germline): LNHDA, SQIVND (reference sequence). The CDR3 runs to 15 residues. The V end lost 4 bases, the J end lost 0 bases, and 12 bases lay between the germline ends. The CDR3 reads CASSRVQGMNTEAFF. The CDR3 DNA reads TGTGCCAGTAGTAGGGTTCAGGGCATGAACACTGAAGCTTTCTTT. Supplemented by reference TRBV19 and TRBJ1-1, the full variable domain reads DGGITQSPKYLFRKEGQNVTLSCEQNLNHDAMYWYRQDPGQGLRLIYYSQIVNDFQKGDIAEGYSVSREKKESFPLTVTSAQKNPTAFYLCASSRVQGMNTEAFFGQGTRLTVV.

The rearrangement uses TRBV5-4 and TRBJ1-2; D not resolved. Germline V CDR1 and CDR2: SGHNT, YYREEE (reference sequence). The CDR3 is 15 amino acids. V was cut by 0 bases and J by 12 bases, with 21 bases left in between. The CDR3 is CASSLVGPMAMENTF. The CDR3 nucleotides are TGTGCCAGCAGCTTGGTTGGCCCTATGGCCATGGAAAACACCTTC.